This TCR beta chain emerged from a study of graft-versus-host responses after intestinal transplantation. Study context: Grafts that recipients had were multivisceral, liver-intestinal, or isolated intestinal transplants.

Sequencing used immunoSEQ multiplex PCR; TCRdb keeps in-frame clones, though not all of them. Among tens of thousands of clones listed, approximately 88% were seen once. With regard to this clone: Its specificity is unknown.

V shed 10 bases, J shed 5 bases, and the junction held 7 bases outside the gene matches. The CDR3 spans 14 residues. Per the germline V gene, CDR1 is LNHNV and CDR2 is YYDKDF (reference sequence). General study findings and limits: Declines in HvG clones occurring early post-transplant were associated with peak circulating GvH clone levels. GvH clonotypes were identified within recipient marrow, with a subset emerging first in ileum or blood.

The sample was unstimulated CD8+ T cells sorted from spleen or lymph node cells, taken before intestinal transplant. The receptor was isolated from a human donor who received an intestinal transplant. The chain carries TRBV15 and TRBJ2-3; 12 bases are a match to TRBD1. Written as DNA, the CDR3 is TGTGCCATCCGGGACAGGGGGCGGGTAGATACGCAGTATTTT. Translated: CAIRDRGRVDTQYF.